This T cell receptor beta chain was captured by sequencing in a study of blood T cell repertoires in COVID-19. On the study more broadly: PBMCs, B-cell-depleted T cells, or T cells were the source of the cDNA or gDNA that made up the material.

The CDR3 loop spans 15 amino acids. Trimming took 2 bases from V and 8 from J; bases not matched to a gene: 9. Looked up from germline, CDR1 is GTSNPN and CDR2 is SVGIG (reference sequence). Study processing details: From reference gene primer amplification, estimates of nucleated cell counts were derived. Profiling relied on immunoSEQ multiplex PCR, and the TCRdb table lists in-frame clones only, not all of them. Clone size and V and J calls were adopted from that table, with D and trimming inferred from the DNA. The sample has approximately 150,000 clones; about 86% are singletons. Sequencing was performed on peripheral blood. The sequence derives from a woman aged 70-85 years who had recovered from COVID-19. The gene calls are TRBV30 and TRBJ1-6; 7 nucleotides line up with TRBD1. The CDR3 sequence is CAWSPEGQNYSPLHF. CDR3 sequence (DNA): TGTGCCTGGAGTCCCGAGGGACAGAATTATTCACCCCTCCACTTT.